This entry describes one T cell receptor beta chain. Antigen: not known. The data belong to a study of T cell responses to AZD1222 COVID-19 vaccine. Study summary: Investigators merged groups given second doses at roughly 4 or roughly 12 weeks. Broader study findings: CD4 TCRs linked to vaccination spanned spike, dominating at 160-218 and 743-854. Baseline seropositivity occurred in only 5 to 7 AZD1222 recipients.

The CDR3 contains 12 residues. CDR1 is SGHVS, CDR2 FQNEAQ, per germline. Trimming shortened V by 5 bases and J by 8 bases, and 10 bases separated the two germline ends. Only in-frame clones appear in the TCRdb table, and some are missing; sequencing was by immunoSEQ multiplex PCR. This sample has approximately 150,000 clones, with roughly 92% found just once. This chain joins TRBV7-8 and TRBJ2-1; no definite D call. This material consisted of peripheral blood, taken on day 0 of AZD1222 vaccination. The source is an adult in good health. The CDR3 region is CASSPQLDEQFF. The CDR3 DNA reads as TGTGCCAGCAGCCCCCAGTTGGATGAGCAGTTCTTC. Full variable domain (outside the CDR3, taken from reference TRBV7-8 and TRBJ2-1): GAGVSQSPRYKVAKRGQDVALRCDPISGHVSLFWYQQALGQGPEFLTYFQNEAQLDKSGLPSDRFFAERPEGSVSTLKIQRTQQEDSAVYLCASSPQLDEQFFGPGTRLTVL.